A selection of T cell receptor beta chains follows, all from one sample in a study of T cell responses to AZD1222 COVID-19 vaccine. Only in-frame clones appear in the TCRdb table, and some are missing; sequencing was by immunoSEQ multiplex PCR. The sample has some 160,000 clones, approximately 91% seen once. The source material was peripheral blood, sampled on day 0 of AZD1222 vaccination. The receptors were gathered from an adult in good health. CDR3s include the opening cysteine and the closing phenylalanine or tryptophan. A D gene is named only where the DNA matches it firmly. Some rows mark clone size as missing; the rest say once, few, many or name a class of expanded clone.

j_call clone_size v_call d_call cdr3_nt cdr3_aa
TRBJ2-3 many TRBV6-4 TRBD1 TGTGCCAGCAGTAAAGGGCAGGGGGCGACAGATACGCAGTATTTT CASSKGQGATDTQYF
TRBJ2-2 few TRBV27 TRBD2 TGTACTTCAGGGAGGGCGAACACCGGGGAGCTGTTTTTT CTSGRANTGELFF
TRBJ1-1 once TRBV6-1 TRBD1 TGTGCCAGCAGTGAGGCAGGGGGCGCGAGTACTGAAGCTTTCTTT CASSEAGGASTEAFF
TRBJ2-7 NA TRBV5-4 NA TGTGCCAGCAGCTTAGACAGCACCTACGAGCAGTACTTC CASSLDSTYEQYF
TRBJ1-5 large TRBV25-1 TRBD1 TGTGCCAGCAGTAGTGGACAGGGAAATCAGCCCCAGCATTTT CASSSGQGNQPQHF
TRBJ2-4 NA TRBV13 NA TGTGCCAGCAGCTTTCCAGGGAAGAAGAACATTCAGTACTTC CASSFPGKKNIQYF
TRBJ1-1 NA TRBV9 TRBD1 TGTGCCAGCAGCGTAGAACAGGGGTTGTCTGAAGCTTTCTTT CASSVEQGLSEAFF
TRBJ1-2 NA TRBV7-2 TRBD1 TGTGCCAGCAGGAATACCAGGGGGAGCCCCTATGGCTACACCTTC CASRNTRGSPYGYTF
TRBJ1-2 NA TRBV12-3/TRBV12-4 TRBD1 TGTGCCAGCAGTCAACAGGGGCCTTATGGCTACACCTTC CASSQQGPYGYTF
TRBJ2-2 NA TRBV7-6 NA TGTGCCAGCAGCTTAGTGACCCCCGCTAGCGCGAACACCGGGGAGCTGTTTTTT CASSLVTPASANTGELFF
TRBJ1-4 NA TRBV13 NA TGTGCCAGCAGCTTAGATGCCAGATTTACAACTAATGAAAAACTGTTTTTT CASSLDARFTTNEKLFF
TRBJ2-1 NA TRBV7-3 TRBD1 TGTGCCAGCAGCTCACAGGGGGCACCCTACAATGAGCAGTTCTTC CASSSQGAPYNEQFF
TRBJ1-4 NA TRBV6-2/TRBV6-3 NA TGTGCCAGCAGTTACGACCCCCTGGCAGGGATCGCGACTAATGAAAAACTGTTTTTT CASSYDPLAGIATNEKLFF
TRBJ2-2 NA TRBV21-1 NA TGTGCCAGCAGCAAAGTACTAGCGGGGCCCGCGAACACCGGGGAGCTGTTTTTT CASSKVLAGPANTGELFF
TRBJ1-1 NA TRBV19 TRBD1 TGTGCCAGTAGCTCACAGGGGGTTAGCACTGAAGCTTTCTTT CASSSQGVSTEAFF
TRBJ1-6 NA TRBV7-9 TRBD1 TGTGCCAGCAGCTCAGGGTCGGGACAGGGGAATTCACCCCTCCACTTT CASSSGSGQGNSPLHF
TRBJ1-5 few TRBV30 TRBD1 TGTGCCTGGAAACAGGGGGCTAGCGGCAATCAGCCCCAGCATTTT CAWKQGASGNQPQHF
TRBJ1-1 NA TRBV6-5 TRBD1 TGTGCCAGCAGTTACTCAGGGGGCCGGCTCACTGAAGCTTTCTTT CASSYSGGRLTEAFF
TRBJ1-2 NA TRBV5-1 TRBD1 TGCGCCAGCAGCTTGGGCAGGGGGGATGGCTACACCTTC CASSLGRGDGYTF
TRBJ1-5 NA TRBV28 TRBD1 TGTGCCAGCAGTGGGGAGGGACAGCTTTATAGCAATCAGCCCCAGCATTTT CASSGEGQLYSNQPQHF
TRBJ1-4 NA TRBV7-6 NA TGTGCCAGCAGCTTAACGCAGGGAGCTAATGAAAAACTGTTTTTT CASSLTQGANEKLFF
TRBJ1-3 NA TRBV7-9 NA TGTGCCAGCAGCACCGGGCTAACTGGAAACACCATATATTTT CASSTGLTGNTIYF
TRBJ1-2 NA TRBV28 NA TGTGCCAGCAGTTTTAGGGGACGGGACTATGGCTACACCTTC CASSFRGRDYGYTF